A single sample gave rise to the 29 T cell receptor beta chains below, sequenced in a study of blood T cells in healthy people across ages. The authors ran a second PCR of about 6 to 11 cycles using a sample-barcoded 5' primer and a J-beta primer mix. In TCRdb, the 5' RACE reads were re-called with MiXCR into one record per CDR3 protein. The sample records some 930,000 distinct CDR3 sequences, 29% being singletons. These records were also assigned to another study, of T cells of mothers and their children.

Material: blood. The source is a woman between 40 and 55 years old in good health.

The genes are TRBV24-1 and TRBJ1-2, with D unclear. Trimming removed 4 bases at V and 6 bases at J, with 11 bases between. The CDR3 covers 13 residues. Germline CDR1 and CDR2: KGHDR and SFDVKD. The CDR3 region has the DNA TGTGCCACCAGTGACACCAATAGTAATGGCTACACCTTC. This translates into CATSDTNSNGYTF.

In its sample, this clonotype was seen a few times. The chain recombines TRBV11-2 with TRBJ2-1; possible D gene TRBD1, 6 bases. CDR3 length: 16 residues. Germline V CDR1 and CDR2: SGHAT, FQNNGV. Trimming removed 5 bases at V and 1 base at J, with 15 bases between. CDR3 in DNA: TGTGCCAGCAGCCCAGGGGCGGGCAGATCCTACAATGAGCAGTTCTTC. Translation gives CASSPGAGRSYNEQFF.

This clonotype was counted between two and nine times. This rearrangement joins TRBV7-9 to TRBJ1-2; D is unresolved. The length of the CDR3 is 14 residues. Germline loops: CDR1 SEHNR, CDR2 FQNEAQ (reference sequence). V lost 8 bases, J lost 4 bases, and 17 bases lay in between. The CDR3, as DNA: TGTGCCAGCGGCCACAATGCCCAAACCTATGGCTACACCTTC. Encoded protein: CASGHNAQTYGYTF.

CDR3 amino acids: CASSFPGLLNTGELFF. As DNA, the CDR3 is TGCGCCAGCAGCTTTCCGGGACTACTTAACACCGGGGAGCTGTTTTTT. The chain carries TRBV5-1 and TRBJ2-2; TRBD2 matches at 7 bases. Trimming took 2 bases from V and 2 from J; bases not matched to a gene: 6. The CDR3 spans 16 residues. The germline V gene has CDR1 SGHRS and CDR2 YFSETQ.

The V gene is TRBV5-1, the J gene TRBJ2-5, with no clear D. The CDR3 totals 14 residues. Germline CDR1 SGHRS, CDR2 YFSETQ. Trimming removed 7 bases from V and 2 bases from J, with 15 bases in between. The CDR3: CASRPVPRQETQYF. The CDR3 bases are TGCGCCAGCCGCCCCGTGCCAAGACAAGAGACCCAGTACTTC.

This clonotype has only one observation. The chain is built from TRBV12-3 or TRBV12-4 and TRBJ2-5; possibly TRBD2 for D (7 bases). The CDR3 is made up of 14 amino acids. V dropped 2 bases and J dropped 4 bases, with 11 bases sitting between them. The CDR3 nucleotides are TGTGCCAGCAGTTTAATTGCGGGGGCAGAGACCCAGTACTTC. Amino acid sequence: CASSLIAGAETQYF.

Many counts were recorded for this clonotype. The chain carries TRBV7-2 and TRBJ1-2; 12 nucleotides line up with TRBD1. Unmatched junction bases numbered 4, after V lost 1 base and J lost 4 bases. This CDR3 comprises 16 residues. Germline CDR1 SGHTA, CDR2 FQGNSA. CDR3 sequence: CASSLVGQGARYGYTF. CDR3 nucleotides: TGTGCCAGCAGCTTAGTGGGACAGGGGGCCCGCTATGGCTACACCTTC.

The chain employs TRBV10-3 and TRBJ2-7; D possibly corresponds to TRBD2 (5 bases). The DNA end lines up better with TRBJ2-5; the J call may be wrong. Germline lookup yields CDR1 ENHRY and CDR2 SYGVKD. This CDR3 comprises 15 residues. CDR3: CAIRRLEGRQETQYF. As DNA, the CDR3 is TGTGCCATCAGGAGACTCGAGGGCAGACAAGAGACCCAGTACTTC.

The chain recombines TRBV10-1 with TRBJ1-3; the D is unclear. The V end was cut by 2 bases, the J end by 1 base, with 6 bases between. CDR1 WNHNN and CDR2 SYGVQD come from the germline V gene (reference sequence). The CDR3 is made up of 14 amino acids. The CDR3: CASSEVPSGNTIYF. DNA for the CDR3: TGCGCCAGCAGTGAGGTGCCTTCTGGAAACACCATATATTTT.

This clonotype was observed a handful of times. The V and J genes are TRBV5-1 and TRBJ2-1; tentative D call: TRBD2 (6 bases). The length of the CDR3 is 16 residues. Trimming cost V 3 bases and J 1 base, with 14 bases left between them. Germline V gene sequence: CDR1 SGHRS, CDR2 YFSETQ. Here the CDR3 DNA reads TGCGCCAGCAGCTATATATCAGGGAGGTCCTACAATGAGCAGTTCTTC. Translation gives CASSYISGRSYNEQFF.

In its sample, this clonotype was seen a few times. The CDR3 DNA follows: TGTGCCAGCAGCCAAGGTCTTGCGGGGGGCTACTCCACCTACGAGCAGTACTTC. This sequence encodes CASSQGLAGGYSTYEQYF. This rearrangement joins TRBV4-2 to TRBJ2-7; TRBD2 agrees at 8 bases. CDR1 is LGHNA and CDR2 is YNFKEQ in the germline V gene. The ends lost 1 base at V and 2 bases at J; junction bases unmatched: 13. The CDR3 covers 18 residues.

This clonotype has just a few counts. The rearrangement uses TRBV7-2 and TRBJ2-5; TRBD1 matches 8 bases. Trimming took 5 bases from V and 5 from J; bases not matched to a gene: 10. The germline CDR1 and CDR2 sequences are SGHTA and FQGNSA. The CDR3 consists of 15 residues. CDR3 DNA sequence: TGTGCCAGCAGCGAAAGACAGGGGATGAGGGAGACCCAGTACTTC. The encoded protein is CASSERQGMRETQYF.

In its sample, this clonotype was seen a few times. CDR3 region: CATSSTHDGYTF. The CDR3, as DNA: TGTGCCACCAGCAGCACCCATGACGGCTACACCTTC. V gene TRBV15 combines with J gene TRBJ1-2; D uncertain. Trimming stripped 3 bases from V and 8 bases from J, with 10 bases between. This CDR3 spans 12 amino acids. The V gene's germline CDR1 is LNHNV and CDR2 YYDKDF (reference sequence). Based on the CDR3 plus reference TRBV15 and TRBJ1-2, the full variable domain is DAMVIQNPRYQVTQFGKPVTLSCSQTLNHNVMYWYQQKSSQAPKLLFHYYDKDFNNEADTPDNFQSRRPNTSFCFLDIRSPGLGDTAMYLCATSSTHDGYTFGSGTRLTVV.

Comment on this clonotype: Given a much more abundant clone one base away, this may be a read error. The chain employs TRBV7-2 and TRBJ2-7; D is possibly TRBD1 (5 bases). CDR1 is SGHTA and CDR2 is FQGNSA in the germline V gene. V lost 1 base and J 6 bases, leaving 16 bases between the germline ends. This CDR3 is 15 amino acids long. The CDR3 DNA reads TGTGCCAGCAGCTTAGGCGTAGGGGTGGGAAGCGAGCAGTACTTC. It specifies CASSLGVGVGSEQYF.

This clonotype was seen ten or more times. The rearrangement joins TRBV4-1 to TRBJ2-7, with D uncertain. The V end was cut by 1 base, the J end by 3 bases, with 13 bases between. The CDR3 has 15 residues. Germline lookup yields CDR1 MGHRA and CDR2 YSYEKL. In DNA, the CDR3 is TGCGCCAGCAGCCAAGGATCGGTGTCCAACTACGAGCAGTACTTC. This gives the protein CASSQGSVSNYEQYF.

The gene calls are TRBV20-1 and TRBJ1-2; D perhaps matches TRBD1 (5 bases). Germline CDR1 is DFQATT and CDR2 is SNEGSKA (reference sequence). V dropped 2 bases and J dropped 5 bases, with 21 bases sitting between them. This CDR3 is 16 amino acids long. The CDR3 sequence: CSARNRGDGSGYGYTF. The CDR3 nucleotides read TGCAGTGCTAGAAACCGAGGGGACGGATCAGGATATGGCTACACCTTC.

This clonotype was seen many times. A read error may produce the germline difference seen at one junction end. V usage is TRBV7-7 and J usage is TRBJ2-1; TRBD2 is a possible D gene (5 bases). The CDR3 runs 16 residues. CDR1 SSHAT and CDR2 FNYEAQ come from the germline V gene (reference sequence). CDR3 sequence (DNA): TGTGCTAGCAGCTTAGTGAGGGCTAGCTCCTACAATGAGCAGTTCTTC. Residues: CASSLVRASSYNEQFF.

The V call is TRBV24-1, the J call TRBJ2-3; 8 bases are a match to TRBD2. With 6 bases clipped from V and 5 bases from J, the junction kept 6 bases outside the gene matches. CDR3 size: 14 residues. Per the germline V gene, CDR1 is KGHDR and CDR2 is SFDVKD. The CDR3 DNA is TGTGCCACCAGTACTAGCGGTCAAGGAGATACGCAGTATTTT. Residues: CATSTSGQGDTQYF.

Worth noting for this clonotype: The junction does not match germline at one end; this may be a read error. V gene TRBV7-2 combines with J gene TRBJ2-5, with 9 nucleotides matching TRBD2. The CDR3 has 14 amino acids. CDR1 SGHTA and CDR2 FQGNSA come from the germline V gene. CDR3 protein: CACSLAGVRETQYF. The CDR3 bases are TGTGCCTGCAGCTTAGCGGGGGTTCGAGAGACCCAGTACTTC.

This clonotype was seen at least ten times. The chain links TRBV6-5 to TRBJ1-2; no definite D call. The V gene's germline CDR1 is MNHEY and CDR2 SVGAGI. The length of the CDR3 is 14 residues. CDR3 bases: TGTGCAGCCGCTCGTGGGCCGGCTAACTATGGCTACACCTTC. Its protein is CAAARGPANYGYTF.

The chain joins TRBV2 to TRBJ1-1, with 11 bases that match TRBD1. This CDR3 spans 16 amino acids. The junction had 14 bases not matched to a gene; V was cut back by 10 bases and J by 4 bases. Germline assignment: CDR1 SNHLY and CDR2 FYNNEI. The CDR3 is CATTSGTGGWGTEAFF. In DNA form, the CDR3 reads TGTGCCACTACGAGCGGGACAGGGGGATGGGGCACTGAAGCTTTCTTT.

As for this clonotype: At one boundary the junction diverges from the germline segment, which might be a read error. The chain uses TRBV19 and TRBJ1-1; D call uncertain. The germline V gene encodes CDR1 LNHDA and CDR2 SQIVND (reference sequence). The CDR3 totals 12 residues. CDR3 in amino acids: CASSIEFTEAFF. The CDR3 bases are TGTGCCAGTAGTATCGAATTTACTGAAGCCTTCTTT.

A remark on this clonotype: The junction differs from germline at one of its ends, possibly a read error. V and J are TRBV12-3 or TRBV12-4 and TRBJ1-1; D might be TRBD1 (6 bases). This CDR3 comprises 14 residues. This CDR3 reads CAGSHTGMGTEAFF. CDR3 bases: TGTGCCGGCAGTCATACAGGGATGGGTACTGAAGCTTTCTTT.

This clonotype was observed a few times. This sequence joins TRBV20-1 and TRBJ2-3, with 11 bases identical to TRBD1. From germline, CDR1 is DFQATT and CDR2 SNEGSKA (reference sequence). With 1 base clipped from V and 4 bases from J, the junction kept 7 bases outside the gene matches. This CDR3 region has 16 residues. Here the CDR3 reads CSARAPGTGGADTQYF. The CDR3 bases are TGCAGTGCTAGAGCCCCCGGGACAGGGGGTGCAGATACGCAGTATTTT.

This clonotype was detected ten times or more. The chain couples TRBV4-2 to TRBJ1-2; 7 positions agree with TRBD1. V lost 6 bases, J lost 4 bases, and 11 bases stayed unmatched. The CDR3 runs to 15 residues. CDR1 is LGHNA, CDR2 YNFKEQ, per germline. CDR3 sequence reads: CASSYGGGDGYGYTF. CDR3 nucleotide sequence: TGTGCCAGCAGTTATGGAGGGGGCGATGGCTATGGCTACACCTTC.

The chain uses TRBV6-6 and TRBJ1-1, with D possibly being TRBD1 (5 bases). Between the trimmed V and J ends, which lost 7 bases and 4 bases, there was a span of 13 bases. The CDR3 spans 13 residues. The V gene's germline CDR1 is MNHNY and CDR2 SVGAGI (reference sequence). The CDR3 spells CASTRVGATEAFF. Written as DNA, the CDR3 is TGTGCCAGCACAAGGGTAGGGGCCACTGAAGCTTTCTTT.

This sequence joins TRBV28 and TRBJ1-1; a possible D gene is TRBD1 (5 bases). Trimming took 2 bases from V and 0 from J, leaving 10 bases between them. The CDR3 is 15 residues long. CDR1 is MDHEN, CDR2 SYDVKM, per germline. As DNA, the CDR3 is TGTGCCAGCAGTTTAGGGGGACGTGTGAACACTGAAGCTTTCTTT. The encoded protein is CASSLGGRVNTEAFF.

This chain links TRBV20-1 with TRBJ2-7; D perhaps matches TRBD1 (6 bases). Trimming cost V 0 bases and J 9 bases, with 18 bases left between them. This CDR3 contains 14 residues. Germline CDR1 reads DFQATT; CDR2 reads SNEGSKA (reference sequence). The CDR3 is CSARDAPRGWMQYF. For the CDR3, the DNA is TGCAGTGCTAGAGATGCCCCCAGGGGATGGATGCAGTACTTC.

This clonotype was recorded many times. V and J are TRBV4-1 and TRBJ2-7; D remains ambiguous. This CDR3 has 14 amino acids. Trimming took 7 bases from V and 0 from J, leaving 13 bases between them. Germline CDR1 and CDR2: MGHRA and YSYEKL. CDR3 sequence: CASTRGPGSYEQYF. The DNA of the CDR3 is TGCGCCAGCACAAGAGGACCCGGCTCCTACGAGCAGTACTTC.